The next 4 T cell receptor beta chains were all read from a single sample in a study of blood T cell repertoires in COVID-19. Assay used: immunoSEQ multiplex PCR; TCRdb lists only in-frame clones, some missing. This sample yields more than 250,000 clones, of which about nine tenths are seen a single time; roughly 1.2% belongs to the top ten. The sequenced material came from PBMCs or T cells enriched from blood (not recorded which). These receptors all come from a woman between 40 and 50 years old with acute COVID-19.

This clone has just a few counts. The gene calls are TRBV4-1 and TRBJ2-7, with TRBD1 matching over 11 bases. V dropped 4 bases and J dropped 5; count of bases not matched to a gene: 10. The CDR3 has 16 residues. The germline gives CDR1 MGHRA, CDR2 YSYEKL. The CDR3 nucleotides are TGCGCCAGCAGCCGAGCGGGACAGGGGGTAATCAACGAGCAGTACTTC. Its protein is CASSRAGQGVINEQYF.

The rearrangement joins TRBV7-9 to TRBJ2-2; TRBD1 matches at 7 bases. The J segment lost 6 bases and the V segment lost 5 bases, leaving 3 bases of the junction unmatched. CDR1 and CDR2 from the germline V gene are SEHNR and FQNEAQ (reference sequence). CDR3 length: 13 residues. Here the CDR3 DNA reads TGTGCCAGCAGCCTAACAGGGGCCGGGGAGCTGTTTTTT. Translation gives CASSLTGAGELFF. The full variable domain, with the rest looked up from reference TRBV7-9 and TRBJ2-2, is DTGVSQNPRHKITKRGQNVTFRCDPISEHNRLYWYRQTLGQGPEFLTYFQNEAQLEKSRLLSDRFSAERPKGSFSTLEIQRTEQGDSAMYLCASSLTGAGELFFGEGSRLTVL.

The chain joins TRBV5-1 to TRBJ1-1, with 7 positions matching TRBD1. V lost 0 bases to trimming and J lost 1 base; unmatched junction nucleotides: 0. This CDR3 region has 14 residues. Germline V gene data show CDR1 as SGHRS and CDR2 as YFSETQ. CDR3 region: CASSLEGANTEAFF. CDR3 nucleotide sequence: TGCGCCAGCAGCTTGGAGGGGGCGAACACTGAAGCTTTCTTT.

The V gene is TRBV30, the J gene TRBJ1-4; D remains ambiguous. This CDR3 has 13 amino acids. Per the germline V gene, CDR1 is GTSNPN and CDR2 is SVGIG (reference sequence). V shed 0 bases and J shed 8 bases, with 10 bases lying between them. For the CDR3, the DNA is TGTGCCTGGAGTGTACCCAGAGGAGAAAAACTGTTTTTT. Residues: CAWSVPRGEKLFF.